Given below is one TCR beta chain in context. With 60 Vbeta and 13 Jbeta primers, the PCR was carried out. Using immunoSEQ multiplex PCR, the repertoire was profiled, and TCRdb retains in-frame clones only, with some absent. The data show around 120,000 clones, roughly 80% seen once. V was cut by 5 bases and J by 2 bases, with 16 bases left in between. The CDR3 loop spans 15 amino acids. Germline values: CDR1 SGHTA, CDR2 FQGNSA. The entry originates in a study of cytomegalovirus exposure and HLA in healthy donors. Study-wide context: Among about 400 genotyped donors, approximately 80% fell in the Caucasian-associated ancestry cluster.

This rearrangement joins TRBV7-2 to TRBJ2-7; D not certain. The receptor's source is a woman aged 40 to 49 in good health and CMV-seronegative. The sample taken for sequencing was PBMCs. The CDR3 nucleotides read TGTGCCAGCAGCCCCACCCGAGTTTTTGCCTACGAGCAGTACTTC. Its protein is CASSPTRVFAYEQYF.